This T cell receptor beta chain stems from a study of early T cells in non-severe SARS-CoV-2 infection. TCRdb processed the 5' RACE reads anew with MiXCR; each CDR3 protein has one entry. The sample contains 40,000 to 45,000 distinct CDR3 sequences, about 6% of which appear only once. The germline gives CDR1 MNHEY, CDR2 SVGEGT. Trimming shortened V by 6 bases and J by 7 bases, and 19 bases separated the two germline ends. The CDR3 totals 15 residues. In its sample, this clonotype was seen a few times. Its antigen is undetermined. The study, taken as a whole, reports: CD4 and private specificities were missed by VDJdb matching, which favored anti-spike CD8 responses.

This clonotype was obtained from an adult who was a healthcare worker with PCR-confirmed SARS-CoV-2 infection or an uninfected control (not recorded which). This material consisted of whole blood, taken at baseline. The chain recombines TRBV6-2 or TRBV6-3 with TRBJ1-5; TRBD1 might be the D (5 bases). This chain's CDR3 is CASSPRQSLRQPQHF. The CDR3 region has the DNA TGTGCCAGCAGCCCCAGACAGAGCCTGAGGCAGCCCCAGCATTTT.